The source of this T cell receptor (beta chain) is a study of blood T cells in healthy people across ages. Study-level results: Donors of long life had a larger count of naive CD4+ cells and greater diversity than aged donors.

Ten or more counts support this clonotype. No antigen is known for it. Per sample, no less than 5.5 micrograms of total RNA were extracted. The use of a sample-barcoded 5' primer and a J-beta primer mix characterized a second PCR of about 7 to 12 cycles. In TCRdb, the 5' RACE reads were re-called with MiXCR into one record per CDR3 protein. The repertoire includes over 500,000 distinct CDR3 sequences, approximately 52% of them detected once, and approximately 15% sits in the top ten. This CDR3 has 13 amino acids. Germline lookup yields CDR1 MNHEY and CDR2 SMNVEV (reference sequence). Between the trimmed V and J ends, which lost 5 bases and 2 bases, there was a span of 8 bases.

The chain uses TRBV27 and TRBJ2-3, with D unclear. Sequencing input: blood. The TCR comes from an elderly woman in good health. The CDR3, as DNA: TGTGCCAGCAGTAAAAGGGACACAGATACGCAGTATTTT. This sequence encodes CASSKRDTDTQYF.